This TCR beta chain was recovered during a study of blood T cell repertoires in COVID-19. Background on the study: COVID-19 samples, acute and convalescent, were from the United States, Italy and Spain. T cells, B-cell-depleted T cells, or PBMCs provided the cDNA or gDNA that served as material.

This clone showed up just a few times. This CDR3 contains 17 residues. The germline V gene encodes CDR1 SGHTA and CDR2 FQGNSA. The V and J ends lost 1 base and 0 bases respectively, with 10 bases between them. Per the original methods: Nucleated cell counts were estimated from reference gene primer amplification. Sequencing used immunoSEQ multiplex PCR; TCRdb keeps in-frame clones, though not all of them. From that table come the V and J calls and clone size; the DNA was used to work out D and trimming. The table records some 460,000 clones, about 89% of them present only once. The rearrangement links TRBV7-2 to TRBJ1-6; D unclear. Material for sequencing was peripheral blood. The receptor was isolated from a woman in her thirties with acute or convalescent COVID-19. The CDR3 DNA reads TGTGCCAGCAGCTTAGACTTGATGAGCTCCTATAATTCACCCCTCCACTTT. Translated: CASSLDLMSSYNSPLHF.